This T cell receptor beta chain was recorded in a study of blood T cell repertoires in COVID-19. Some clones are missing from TCRdb's copy, which holds only in-frame ones; the method was immunoSEQ multiplex PCR. The sample lists 120,000 to 150,000 clones, 87% occurring once. This CDR3 comprises 13 residues. Germline lookup yields CDR1 SGHNT and CDR2 YYREEE (reference sequence). Trimming pared 4 bases from V and 8 bases from J, leaving 13 bases between. Sequencing was done on a sample of PBMCs or T cells enriched from blood (not recorded which). The chain is built from TRBV5-4 and TRBJ1-5, with a possible D match to TRBD1 (6 bases). The sequence was obtained from a woman aged 40-49 years who had been exposed to COVID-19. The chain's CDR3 is CASSIQGLKPQHF. The CDR3 region has the DNA TGTGCCAGCAGCATACAGGGCCTAAAGCCCCAGCATTTT.